This T cell receptor beta chain stems from a study of cytomegalovirus exposure and HLA in healthy donors. Notes on the study in general: Listed as cytomegalovirus-associated were 150 or so TCR beta chains.

V was clipped by 4 bases and J by 1 base; unmatched bases: 5. The CDR3 runs to 15 residues. The germline CDR1 and CDR2 sequences are SGHNT and YYREEE (reference sequence). The PCR ran on 60 Vbeta and 13 Jbeta primers. Produced via immunoSEQ multiplex PCR; TCRdb's table is partial and in-frame only. Found here are almost 90,000 clones, 75% to 90% of them singletons; the top ten hold 6.5% to 8.5%. A word on this clone: Antigen unknown.

Sequenced input: PBMCs. The receptor's source is a man aged 40-55 years in good health and CMV-seropositive. The chain joins TRBV5-4 to TRBJ1-1, with 9 bases fitting TRBD1. The CDR3 spells CASSPTGGRNTEAFF. In DNA form, the CDR3 reads TGTGCCAGCAGCCCCACAGGGGGCAGGAACACTGAAGCTTTCTTT.